The present T cell receptor beta chain was sequenced within a study of blood T cell repertoires in COVID-19. Background on the study: The study drew acute and convalescent COVID-19 samples from the United States, Italy and Spain. PBMCs, B-cell-depleted T cells, or T cells provided the cDNA or gDNA that made up the material.

Method: immunoSEQ multiplex PCR; TCRdb's copy keeps in-frame clones and lacks some. The table shows approximately 300,000 clones, with roughly nine tenths occurring only once. The germline V gene encodes CDR1 SGHRS and CDR2 YFSETQ. V dropped 4 bases and J dropped 7 bases, with 12 bases sitting between them. This CDR3 has 13 amino acids. What the recovered Cohort 3 donors had was two negative PCRs, clearance, or symptom resolution. Sequencing used PBMCs or T cells enriched from blood (not recorded which). The receptor's source is a woman in her 30s who had recovered from COVID-19. This chain joins TRBV5-1 and TRBJ1-5; D possibly corresponds to TRBD1 (5 bases). The CDR3 DNA follows: TGCGCCAGCAGCCGTGCCGGGGGGCAGCCCCAGCATTTT. Protein sequence: CASSRAGGQPQHF.